Following are 14 T cell receptor beta chains from one sample sequenced in a study of metastatic and nonmetastatic thyroid tumors (dated by TCRdb to about 2020). Library construction relied on PCR. The instrument was an Illumina HiSeq 4000. The raw public reads went through TCRdb reprocessing: fastp at Q25, MiXCR clone calling, in-frame beta chains kept. This sample has 20,000 to 25,000 clones in its table, and roughly 22% of those were observed once. The top ten hold 9% to 15% of the sample. None of the patients had been given any treatment before thyroid surgery. Sequencing was performed on tumor tissue. The receptor source for this set is a female donor with papillary thyroid cancer or a benign thyroid nodule (not recorded which). Some clones in this sample may be carry-over from other donors' samples.

In its sample, this clone was seen many times. The V call is TRBV20-1, the J call TRBJ2-7; 11 bases match TRBD2. J gave up 4 bases and V 2 bases, and 7 bases lay outside the gene matches. The CDR3 contains 15 residues. Germline CDR1 and CDR2: DFQATT and SNEGSKA (reference sequence). The CDR3 region has the DNA TGCAGTGCTAGATTTTTACTAGCGGGAGTTTACGAGCAGTACTTC. Translated: CSARFLLAGVYEQYF.

The J gene is TRBJ2-1, the V gene TRBV6-4; the match to TRBD1 covers 9 bases. The germline CDR1 and CDR2 sequences are MRHNA and SNTAGT. Trimming took 0 bases from V and 6 from J; bases not matched to a gene: 3. The CDR3 spans 15 residues. The CDR3 sequence is CASSDSTGGANEQFF. As DNA, the CDR3 is TGTGCCAGCAGTGACTCGACAGGGGGGGCCAATGAGCAGTTCTTC.

This clone was recorded at least ten times. The chain has TRBV7-2 and TRBJ2-1; the D call may be TRBD1 or TRBD2 (5 bases each). The CDR3 is made up of 11 amino acids. Trimming removed 1 base from V and 12 bases from J, with 7 bases in between. CDR1 and CDR2 (germline): SGHTA, FQGNSA. The CDR3 reads CASSLEGPQFF. DNA for the CDR3: TGTGCCAGCAGCTTAGAGGGACCGCAGTTCTTC.

This clone was recorded once. V and J are TRBV7-6 and TRBJ1-2; D uncertain. Deletions cut 1 base from V and 2 bases from J, with 5 bases between. Per germline, CDR1 SGHVS and CDR2 FNYEAQ. This CDR3 has 13 residues. The CDR3 DNA reads as TGTGCCAGCAGCTTAGAGCTAAACTATGGCTACACCTTC. Translated, it gives CASSLELNYGYTF.

Only a few counts were recorded for this clone. A read error may account for a junction end that differs from germline. This chain uses TRBV6-1 with TRBJ2-3; TRBD1 matches at 7 bases. The CDR3 length is 15 residues. Germline loops: CDR1 MNHNS, CDR2 SASEGT. The CDR3 sequence: CASSDLTGSTGTQYF. The CDR3 DNA reads TGTGCCAGCAGTGACCTGACAGGGAGCACAGGTACGCAGTATTTT.

As for this clone: At one of its ends the junction is not consistent with the germline gene, which may arise from a read error. This chain joins TRBV20-1 and TRBJ2-5, with a possible D match to TRBD2 (5 bases). From germline, CDR1 is DFQATT and CDR2 SNEGSKA (reference sequence). The CDR3 consists of 14 residues. This CDR3 is CSATRTWRQDTQYF. Written as DNA, the CDR3 is TGCAGTGCTACACGGACTTGGCGGCAAGATACCCAGTACTTC.

The chain's CDR3 is CASRKGRDPPGGANVLTF. In DNA form, the CDR3 reads TGTGCCAGCCGAAAAGGACGGGACCCGCCTGGGGGGGCCAACGTCCTGACTTTC. The rearrangement uses TRBV6-2 or TRBV6-3 and TRBJ2-6; D possibly matches TRBD1 or TRBD2 (5 bases each). This CDR3 is built from 18 residues. Germline assignment: CDR1 MNHEY and CDR2 SVGEGT. Trimming removed 8 bases from V and 4 bases from J, with 24 bases in between.

This clone was observed a handful of times. The chain is built from TRBV11-2 and TRBJ2-5; D unclear. The CDR3 is 12 amino acids. The V and J ends lost 0 bases and 9 bases respectively, with 8 bases between them. Germline loops: CDR1 SGHAT, CDR2 FQNNGV. CDR3 nucleotides: TGTGCCAGCAGCTTAGATACTGAGGCCCAGTACTTC. Protein sequence: CASSLDTEAQYF.

The rearrangement uses TRBV6-1 and TRBJ1-5, with D unclear. CDR1 and CDR2 (germline): MNHNS, SASEGT. The germline V and J ends were trimmed by 7 bases and 0 bases, with 10 bases remaining between them. The CDR3 is 14 residues long. The CDR3 DNA sequence: TGTGCCAGCATTGGAATGATTAGCAATCAGCCCCAGCATTTT. It specifies CASIGMISNQPQHF.

This clone showed up many times. The chain joins TRBV2 to TRBJ1-6, with D unresolved. Germline CDR1 SNHLY, CDR2 FYNNEI. Trimming left V 8 bases short and J 1 base short, with 9 bases between. The CDR3 extends over 14 amino acids. This CDR3 reads CASRERSYNSPLHF. CDR3 nucleotide sequence: TGTGCCAGCCGGGAAAGGTCCTATAATTCACCCCTCCACTTT.

This clone has more than one count but fewer than ten. The chain links TRBV28 to TRBJ2-7, with D perhaps assigned TRBD1 or TRBD2 (6 bases each). Germline CDR1 MDHEN, CDR2 SYDVKM. Between the trimmed V and J ends, which lost 2 bases and 4 bases, there was a span of 12 bases. CDR3 length equals 14 residues. CDR3 nucleotide sequence: TGTGCCAGCAGTTTAACGAGGGGGAGGTACGAGCAGTACTTC. Translated, it gives CASSLTRGRYEQYF.

CDR3 sequence reads: CATSAGNGREFF. As DNA, the CDR3 is TGTGCCACCAGTGCCGGGAATGGGCGGGAGTTCTTC. J is TRBJ2-1 and V is TRBV24-1, with D perhaps TRBD2 (5 bases). Trimming took 5 bases from V and 14 from J, leaving 15 bases between them. Germline CDR1 reads KGHDR; CDR2 reads SFDVKD. This CDR3 contains 12 residues.

Many counts were recorded for this clone. With a much larger clone just one base away, this may be a read error. This chain joins TRBV11-1 and TRBJ2-3; weak D call: TRBD2 (5 bases). Germline V gives CDR1 SGHAT, CDR2 FQDESV (reference sequence). This CDR3 region has 16 residues. Trimming stripped 0 bases from V and 0 bases from J, with 10 bases between. CDR3 in DNA: TGTGCCAGCAGCTTAGCTACCGGGATAAGCACAGATACGCAGTATTTT. This gives the protein CASSLATGISTDTQYF. Together with reference TRBV11-1 and TRBJ2-3, the CDR3 gives the full variable domain: EAEVAQSPRYKITEKSQAVAFWCDPISGHATLYWYRQILGQGPELLVQFQDESVVDDSQLPKDRFSAERLKGVDSTLKIQPAELGDSAMYLCASSLATGISTDTQYFGPGTRLTVL.

This clone was observed a few times. The J gene is TRBJ1-1, the V gene TRBV20-1; no clear D. The V gene lost 4 bases and the J gene lost 4 bases, with 16 bases spanning the gap. There are 14 residues in the CDR3. Germline V gene lookup returns CDR1 DFQATT and CDR2 SNEGSKA (reference sequence). CDR3 amino acids: CSAIDHGKGTEAFF. The CDR3, as DNA: TGCAGTGCTATAGACCATGGGAAAGGCACTGAAGCTTTCTTT.